This TCR beta chain was identified in a study of Graves' ophthalmopathy and Graves' hyperthyroidism. The V gene lost 5 bases and the J gene lost 3 bases, with 10 bases spanning the gap. Germline V gives CDR1 SQVTM, CDR2 ANQGSEA. CDR3 length: 12 amino acids. Scientists amplified the TCR beta CDR3 regions from RNA transcripts. HTBI primers primed a first-round RT-PCR, and a second-round multiplex PCR followed. One entry per CDR3 protein results from TCRdb running MiXCR on the multiplex PCR reads. The table includes around 1.1 million distinct CDR3 sequences, roughly two fifths detected once. The sequenced material came from peripheral blood or thyroid tissue (not recorded which). The clonotype comes from an adult man with Graves' hyperthyroidism. The chain has TRBV29-1 and TRBJ1-1; D gene ambiguous. The CDR3 protein is CSVPGRDTEAFF. The CDR3 bases are TGCAGCGTTCCGGGTAGGGACACTGAAGCTTTCTTT. The entire variable domain, with the rest obtained from reference TRBV29-1 and TRBJ1-1, is as follows: SAVISQKPSRDICQRGTSLTIQCQVDSQVTMMFWYRQQPGQSLTLIATANQGSEATYESGFVIDKFPISRPNLTFSTLTVSNMSPEDSSIYLCSVPGRDTEAFFGQGTRLTVV.